This T cell receptor beta chain was sequenced for a study of cytomegalovirus exposure and HLA in healthy donors (dated by TCRdb to about 2017). General notes on the study: According to an earlier analysis of 587 of the donors, about 179 million T cells yielded approximately 120 million unique TCR beta sequences and about 300 Gb of sequence data. The genetic ancestry cluster associated with self-reported Caucasian donors included about 81% of the 398 genotyped donors. Along with the approximately 600-subject first cohort, a separate validation cohort of over a hundred different subjects was used. The study aimed to test whether signatures of past pathogen exposure could be identified by cataloging public T cell receptors. Donor age, sex, ethnicity and CMV serostatus were collected together with the repertoire data. All discovery cohort repertoires had been generated using a single sequencing platform. Rather than using new phenotypic data, the later analysis identified candidate immune exposures from TCR beta sequences and from how often those sequences occurred across donors. Among 350 to 400 genotyped donors of the cohort, an average of around 240,000 unique TCR beta nucleotide sequences were sequenced per donor, 15% to 20% of them non-productive. The T cell repertoires of several hundred subjects were profiled by immunosequencing and related to cytomegalovirus serostatus. In a later genetic analysis, genome-wide SNP genotypes for about 55% of the 666 donors were used, and that subset was treated as a discovery cohort. Roughly five DR-DQ haplotypes were handled as single units for association and clustering because linkage in the cohort was strong. To predict cytomegalovirus infection status, the study combined high-throughput TCR immunosequencing, statistical association of individual TCRs with disease status, and machine learning. A later analysis re-analyzed previously published TCR beta repertoires from approximately 670 donors and added high-resolution HLA genotyping to study TCR occurrence patterns. HLA typing covered class I and class II loci at four-digit resolution. An earlier analysis of 587 of the donors used high-throughput TCR beta sequencing to judge whether each TCR beta V gene segment behaved as functional or pseudogenic. The number of donors typed differed by locus, with about 620-630 for A, B, C, DRB1 and DQB1, 522 for DQA1, over 600 for DPA1, and around 460 for DPB1. Roughly 300 gigabases of sequencing data and around 88 million unique TCR sequences made up an early release that covered under 750 HLA-typed donors. Beyond this particular receptor, the publication reports: Most TCR sequences were observed very rarely across donors, whereas some public TCRs were present in many individuals. Sequencing depth was assumed to be roughly uniform across donors in the presence/absence analyses, though that assumption may not hold. A later analysis found that most CMV-associated TCR beta chains appeared HLA-restricted, with HLA associations seemingly driven largely by CMV exposure. Because some donors lacked HLA typing at each locus, the association tests relied only on the typed subset. A later analysis found that TCR association rates varied across HLA loci, with DRB1 alleles showing the most associated TCRs and HLA-C alleles the fewest. In an earlier analysis of more than 500 of the donors, most TCR beta V segments appeared in productive rearrangements about 90% or about 30% of the time, broadly matching IMGT annotations. It was suggested by the authors that the approach could potentially be generalized to other disease states and immunological phenotypes. A further reported finding was that TCR beta sequences accurately predicted the HLA-A and HLA-B alleles for most subjects in the first cohort. When HLA alleles, especially DR and DQ, strongly co-occurred, attributing TCR associations to individual alleles was difficult. Linkage disequilibrium might explain the correlated functional status among segregating V segments, but an unknown experimental factor could not be excluded. A later analysis reported that several top co-occurrence clusters appeared linked to parvovirus B19, influenza, CMV and Epstein-Barr virus. A few of the identified cytomegalovirus-associated TCR beta chains were confirmed in vitro to be specific for cytomegalovirus antigens. An association between a missense DCLRE1C variant and V-gene and J-gene trimming of TCR beta chains was found in a later genetic analysis and replicated in an independent cohort. A later genetic analysis reported fewer N-insertions in productive TCRs among donors in an Asian-associated ancestry cluster than the roughly 690-donor mean. CMV serostatus was the only immune exposure information available for the cohort. A later analysis found that HLA-associated TCR beta chains were more clonally expanded and had lower generation probabilities than equally common non-associated chains. The study listed 164 TCR beta chains as associated with cytomegalovirus. A cluster of highly shared sequence variants was judged likely to be a technical artifact of the sequencing pipeline. Specific HLA alleles were associated with over 15,000 TCR beta sequences at a false discovery rate of 0.05 in a later analysis. Because counts were too low, more than 15 rarely observed V segments, including chromosome 9 orphons, were left out of the earlier analysis of over 550 of the donors. The classifier was reported to diagnose cytomegalovirus status with high specificity and sensitivity in both the original and validation cohorts. This cohort had only TCR beta chains sequenced, and the lack of alpha or paired-chain data limited which features could be detected. Some IMGT-functional V segments, including TRBV6-2 and TRBV6-3, could not be distinguished by the 87-base-pair reads and were therefore excluded.

Of note for this clone: The antigen it recognizes is unknown. Base-call qualities are not available, and no considerably larger clone is one nucleotide away. The same CDR3 arises from other DNA sequences in this sample as well.

The protocol used for the library was the immunoSEQ multiplex PCR assay. For the multiplex PCR, a mixture combining 60 forward primers for TCR Vbeta segments and 13 reverse primers for TCR Jbeta segments was used. The CDR3 region of rearranged TCR beta genes was amplified from genomic DNA with a multiplex PCR assay. Amplified TCR beta libraries were sequenced as 87-base-pair reads on the Illumina HiSeq System. In the paper's pipeline: A later analysis tallied 75 million to 85 million unique TCR beta chains across the 700 or so repertoires, and roughly 11 million of those chains were shared by two or more donors. A nearest-neighbor algorithm error-corrected the raw reads and collapsed the reads into unique sequences, merging closely related sequences to remove PCR and sequencing errors. Alignment of CDR3 sequences to IMGT reference sequences was used to assign V, D and J gene segments. For a sequence to be retained, a match of at least six nucleotides was required to both a V gene segment and a J gene segment. Rearrangements were classified as productive when the CDR3 lacked stop codons and remained in frame with V and J, and all other rearrangements were classified as non-productive. CDR3 was defined by IMGT convention, running from the second conserved V-encoded cysteine to the conserved J-encoded phenylalanine. The earlier analysis of 550 to 650 of the donors excluded any sequence lacking an unambiguous match to a single V gene segment. An earlier analysis of several hundred of the donors classified V segments as functional when productive rearrangements were above 56.7% and as segregating when the standard deviation between donors was above 5%. A statistical classification framework was built for diagnosing cytomegalovirus status from the catalog of TCR beta chain sequences. A later analysis assigned V and J genes by comparing TCR nucleotide sequences with IMGT/GENE-DB human TR gene sequences. The TCRdist pipeline was used in a later analysis to assign CDR3 sequences and most-parsimonious VDJ recombination scenarios. A later analysis defined each TCR beta chain by its CDR3 amino acid sequence plus V-gene family, and excluded reads lacking a unique V-gene family. In a later analysis, approximately 590 highly shared, low-generation-probability nucleotide sequences were removed to address suspected cross-contamination and a sequencing artifact. In a later analysis, a clonal expansion index for each public chain was calculated from normalized within-repertoire ranks of inferred template counts. In a later analysis, generation probabilities were computed using a VDJ recombination model fitted to out-of-frame rearrangements, and the results were checked against IGoR. In a later analysis, TCR-TCR, TCR-HLA and TCR-CMV co-occurrence was scored with hypergeometric tests, and a repertoire-size bias correction was applied to TCR pairs. To estimate false discovery rates, a later analysis permuted the HLA or CMV assignments 20 times. A later analysis grouped co-occurring TCRs with DBSCAN, adding TCRdist sequence similarity when clustering within HLA-allele-positive subsets. For co-occurrence clustering, repertoires with fewer than 30,000 or more than 120,000 public chains were excluded, along with roughly 5 repertoires with anomalous nucleotide sharing. Here the immuneACCESS table is served through TCRdb, limited to in-frame sequences with V and J called. Missing clones are a known gap in these copies; in checked studies unresolved V genes cover under half, and the rest lacks a known reason. That table gives V, J and clone size, and the DNA gave D and trimming. The sample includes fewer than 130,000 clones, with 75% to 90% observed a single time. Around 1.9% of the sample belongs to the ten largest clones.

The CDR3 contains 11 residues, cysteine and phenylalanine counted. CDR3 DNA only is kept here, 33 bases in frame from base 1. The germline V gene supplies CDR1 SNHLY and CDR2 FYNNEI. A distance of 7 bases separates the germline ends of V and J, which lose 4 bases and 7 bases respectively. The cohort comprised 666 healthy bone marrow donors. All cohort members were sampled while nominally healthy, although unrecorded immune exposures were likely present. The donor was CMV seronegative and was included in the group of several hundred seronegative cohort members. Every donor gave a peripheral blood sample, and the peripheral blood mononuclear cells from that sample were used for TCR beta sequencing. Genomic DNA was extracted from the blood cell samples with the Qiagen DNeasy Blood Extraction Kit.

Sequenced: PBMCs. The TCR comes from a man aged 40-55 years in good health and CMV-seronegative. Rearrangement joined TRBV2 to TRBJ1-2; TRBD1 could be the D gene, as 5 bases match. For the CDR3, the sequence is CASSVRGGYTF. The DNA is TGTGCCAGCAGTGTTAGGGGTGGCTACACCTTC.